These 28 T cell receptor beta chains came from one sample sequenced in a study of human T cells and chemical hapten exposure. TCRdb reprocessed the RACE reads via MiXCR and lists one record per CDR3 protein. The table includes about 300,000 distinct CDR3 sequences, about 5% detected once. The time point was: pre-sensitization, week 0. Treatment specified: therapeutic diphenylcyclopropenone sensitization with weekly scalp DPC. The material was whole blood, obtained in connection with sensitization to the hapten diphenylcyclopropenone (DPC). The receptors come from a woman in her late teens or twenties with alopecia areata. Some clones in this sample may be carry-over from other donors' samples.

The chain carries TRBV7-9 and TRBJ1-5; D remains ambiguous. V lost 4 bases and J lost 9, with 13 bases in between. The germline V gene has CDR1 SEHNR and CDR2 FQNEAQ (reference sequence). CDR3 length equals 13 residues. The CDR3 region has the DNA TGTGCCAGCAGCTCCCGAGAACATGGGCCCCAGCATTTT. Translated: CASSSREHGPQHF.

There are a few counts of this clonotype. The chain joins TRBV9 to TRBJ1-6, with D possibly TRBD1 on 5 matching bases. V lost 0 bases and J lost 8, with 9 bases in between. Germline CDR1 SGDLS, CDR2 YYNGEE. The CDR3 contains 14 residues. CDR3 region: CASSVDGGYSPLHF. CDR3 nucleotide sequence: TGTGCCAGCAGCGTAGATGGGGGTTATTCACCCCTCCACTTT.

This clonotype was seen many times. The chain combines TRBV5-1 with TRBJ1-5, with D hard to call. Trimming took 4 bases from V and 0 from J, leaving 11 bases between them. The germline gives CDR1 SGHRS, CDR2 YFSETQ. The CDR3 contains 15 residues. The chain's CDR3 is CASSPDGSSNQPQHF. CDR3 sequence (DNA): TGCGCCAGCAGCCCGGATGGGAGTAGCAATCAGCCCCAGCATTTT.

This clonotype turned up a few times. The chain is built from TRBV2 and TRBJ2-5; 7 bases are shared with TRBD2. V lost 8 bases and J lost 2; bases outside the gene matches: 2. Germline V gene lookup returns CDR1 SNHLY and CDR2 FYNNEI. The CDR3 is 12 residues long. CDR3 nucleotide sequence: TGTGCCAGCGGGGGGGGGCAAGAGACCCAGTACTTC. It translates to CASGGGQETQYF.

Many counts were recorded for this clonotype. The rearrangement links TRBV2 to TRBJ1-2; no definite D call. Per germline, CDR1 SNHLY and CDR2 FYNNEI. Deletions cut 2 bases from V and 5 bases from J, with 12 bases between. The CDR3 length is 14 residues. Here the CDR3 reads CASSETVHWYGYTF. Here the CDR3 DNA reads TGTGCCAGCAGTGAAACGGTCCATTGGTATGGCTACACCTTC.

This chain links TRBV10-2 with TRBJ2-3; 7 bases agree with TRBD2. After removal of 1 base from V and 2 bases from J, the junction contained 6 bases not matched to a gene. The CDR3 length is 16 residues. CDR1 and CDR2 from the germline V gene are WSHSY and SAAADI. CDR3 amino acids: CASSELTGGYTDTQYF. CDR3 coding DNA: TGCGCCAGCAGTGAGTTGACGGGGGGATACACAGATACGCAGTATTTT.

In its sample, this clonotype was seen many times. The chain couples TRBV28 to TRBJ2-2, with 10 positions matching TRBD1. The CDR3 totals 16 residues. The V gene's germline CDR1 is MDHEN and CDR2 SYDVKM. The J segment lost 7 bases and the V segment lost 2 bases, leaving 7 bases of the junction unmatched. CDR3 sequence (DNA): TGTGCCAGCAGTTTACCTGGACAGGGGGTCCGCGGGGAGCTGTTTTTT. Translation gives CASSLPGQGVRGELFF.

The chain combines TRBV29-1 with TRBJ1-2; TRBD1 agrees at 10 bases. CDR3 size: 16 residues. Unmatched junction bases numbered 15, after V lost 7 bases and J lost 4 bases. Germline lookup yields CDR1 SQVTM and CDR2 ANQGSEA. The CDR3 DNA sequence: TGCAGCGCAGCCGGGACAGGGGATCCGAGGACCTATGGCTACACCTTC. Amino acids: CSAAGTGDPRTYGYTF. The variable domain in full, with the rest retrieved from reference TRBV29-1 and TRBJ1-2, is SAVISQKPSRDICQRGTSLTIQCQVDSQVTMMFWYRQQPGQSLTLIATANQGSEATYESGFVIDKFPISRPNLTFSTLTVSNMSPEDSSIYLCSAAGTGDPRTYGYTFGSGTRLTVV.

This clonotype showed up many times. The genes are TRBV10-3 and TRBJ2-7; TRBD1 agrees at 7 bases. J gave up 3 bases and V 0 bases, and 8 bases lay outside the gene matches. This CDR3 comprises 16 residues. Germline V gene lookup returns CDR1 ENHRY and CDR2 SYGVKD. CDR3 protein: CAISESGQGVRYEQYF. In DNA form, the CDR3 reads TGTGCCATCAGTGAGTCGGGCCAGGGGGTTCGCTACGAGCAGTACTTC.

As concerns this clonotype: The junction departs from the called germline gene at one end, perhaps through a read error. CDR3 amino acids: CSASTQAGGLFF. The CDR3 bases are TGCAGTGCTAGCACACAGGCCGGGGGGCTGTTTTTT. The V gene is TRBV20-1, the J gene TRBJ2-2, with a weak D call TRBD2 (6 bases). In germline, CDR1 is DFQATT, CDR2 SNEGSKA (reference sequence). CDR3 length: 12 residues.

This clonotype came up many times. The V gene is TRBV7-2, the J gene TRBJ2-7; D unresolved. The V gene's germline CDR1 is SGHTA and CDR2 FQGNSA. V lost 1 base and J 2 bases, leaving 12 bases between the germline ends. The CDR3 totals 15 residues. The CDR3 DNA sequence: TGTGCCAGCAGCTTAGGTTTGGCGGTACCCTACGAGCAGTACTTC. Its protein is CASSLGLAVPYEQYF. The entire variable domain, with the rest obtained from reference TRBV7-2 and TRBJ2-7, is as follows: GAGVSQSPSNKVTEKGKDVELRCDPISGHTALYWYRQSLGQGLEFLIYFQGNSAPDKSGLPSDRFSAERTGGSVSTLTIQRTQQEDSAVYLCASSLGLAVPYEQYFGPGTRLTVT.

The chain has TRBV7-2 and TRBJ2-7, with a weak D call TRBD1 (6 bases). This CDR3 spans 13 amino acids. CDR1 SGHTA and CDR2 FQGNSA come from the germline V gene. V was shortened by 5 bases and J by 1 base, with 9 bases between the two germline ends. The CDR3 region has the DNA TGTGCCAGCAGCCAGGGACATTCCTACGAGCAGTACTTC. Protein product: CASSQGHSYEQYF.

This clonotype was recorded at least ten times. In DNA, the CDR3 is TGTGCCAGCATCACGCCCTCTAGCTACCCCCGCACAGATACGCAGTATTTT. Encoded protein: CASITPSSYPRTDTQYF. The chain carries TRBV6-1 and TRBJ2-3; D is possibly TRBD2 (5 bases). Germline CDR1 MNHNS, CDR2 SASEGT. V was cut by 7 bases and J by 1 base, with 21 bases left in between. This CDR3 has 17 amino acids.

This clonotype was detected ten times or more. The J gene is TRBJ2-5, the V gene TRBV7-2, with TRBD2 identical over 10 bases. The CDR3 runs to 14 residues. The V segment lost 3 bases and the J segment 5 bases; nucleotides outside the gene matches: 3. Germline lookup yields CDR1 SGHTA and CDR2 FQGNSA. CDR3 nucleotide sequence: TGTGCCAGCAGCTTGCTAGCGGGGGACGAGACCCAGTACTTC. It translates to CASSLLAGDETQYF.

This clonotype was observed many times. J is TRBJ2-7 and V is TRBV3-1; possibly TRBD1 for D (6 bases). This CDR3 is 15 amino acids long. Germline V gene lookup returns CDR1 LGHDT and CDR2 YNNKEL (reference sequence). Trimming stripped 4 bases from V and 0 bases from J, with 13 bases between. This CDR3 is CASSPRQVPSYEQYF. The CDR3, as DNA: TGTGCCAGCAGCCCAAGACAGGTGCCCTCCTACGAGCAGTACTTC.

This clonotype was seen a handful of times. The chain combines TRBV2 with TRBJ2-3; D possibly corresponds to TRBD1 (8 bases). CDR1 SNHLY and CDR2 FYNNEI come from the germline V gene. The V and J ends lost 8 bases and 4 bases respectively, with 19 bases between them. The CDR3 is 15 residues long. CDR3 nucleotides: TGTGCCAGCTCGATCCGGACAGGGAGGGCAGATACGCAGTATTTT. This encodes CASSIRTGRADTQYF.

The table lists this clonotype with a few counts. This rearrangement joins TRBV14 to TRBJ2-7; 9 bases are a match to TRBD1. V lost 4 bases to trimming and J lost 5 bases; unmatched junction nucleotides: 3. This CDR3 is 13 amino acids long. Germline V gene lookup returns CDR1 SGHDN and CDR2 FVKESK. The CDR3 loop reads CASSRQGGHEQYF. The CDR3 nucleotides are TGTGCCAGCAGCCGACAGGGGGGGCACGAGCAGTACTTC.

The sample holds many counts of this clonotype. The J gene is TRBJ1-1, the V gene TRBV20-1; D remains unclear. There are 16 residues in the CDR3. V lost 0 bases to trimming and J lost 6 bases, with 20 bases between them. Germline V gene lookup returns CDR1 DFQATT and CDR2 SNEGSKA (reference sequence). This CDR3 is CSARDRRKFAYAEAFF. The CDR3 DNA is TGCAGTGCTAGAGATAGGAGGAAGTTCGCCTACGCTGAAGCTTTCTTT.

The sample holds many counts of this clonotype. This chain uses TRBV5-6 with TRBJ1-2; unclear D gene. Trimming pared 0 bases from V and 5 bases from J, leaving 14 bases between. The CDR3 consists of 15 residues. Germline V gene data show CDR1 as SGHDT and CDR2 as YYEEEE. The CDR3 sequence: CASSLDGRRLYGYTF. In nucleotides, the CDR3 is TGTGCCAGCAGCTTGGACGGGAGGCGTCTGTATGGCTACACCTTC.

There are many counts of this clonotype. The chain combines TRBV6-2 or TRBV6-3 with TRBJ2-3; D might be TRBD2 (5 bases). The V end lost 6 bases, the J end lost 4 bases, and 14 bases lay between the germline ends. The CDR3 is 14 amino acids. The germline V gene has CDR1 MNHEY and CDR2 SVGEGT. The CDR3 is CASSPWTAADTQYF. CDR3 nucleotide sequence: TGTGCCAGCAGCCCTTGGACTGCGGCAGATACGCAGTATTTT.

The CDR3 nucleotides read TGTGCCAGTGGGGGGCGGTACAATCAGCCCCAGCATTTT. The encoded protein is CASGGRYNQPQHF. The gene calls are TRBV12-3 or TRBV12-4 and TRBJ1-5; the D gene is possibly TRBD1 (6 bases). With 9 bases removed from V and 3 bases from J, the gap between germline ends came to 12 bases. This CDR3 has 13 residues.

V usage is TRBV6-2 or TRBV6-3 and J usage is TRBJ1-5; D ambiguous. The CDR3 consists of 14 residues. Trimming took off 2 bases at V and 1 base at J, with 6 bases between the two ends. Germline lookup yields CDR1 MNHEY and CDR2 SVGEGT. The CDR3 sequence is CASSYTGSNQPQHF. CDR3 nucleotide sequence: TGTGCCAGCAGTTACACTGGAAGCAATCAGCCCCAGCATTTT.

The V gene is TRBV3-1, the J gene TRBJ1-3; D unclear. Germline CDR1 is LGHDT and CDR2 is YNNKEL (reference sequence). The CDR3 covers 14 residues. The V end was cut by 0 bases, the J end by 10 bases, with 13 bases between. The CDR3 loop reads CASSQDFASGTIYF. For the CDR3, the DNA is TGTGCCAGCAGCCAAGATTTCGCCTCCGGTACCATATATTTT.

This clonotype was picked up many times. The gene calls are TRBV6-2 or TRBV6-3 and TRBJ2-3; TRBD2 aligns across 11 bases. The CDR3 consists of 17 residues. The V segment lost 0 bases and the J segment 4 bases; nucleotides outside the gene matches: 6. CDR1 MNHEY and CDR2 SVGEGT come from the germline V gene. For the CDR3, the DNA is TGTGCCAGCAGTTACTCAGCAAGTAGCGGGGGGGCAGATACGCAGTATTTT. This codes for CASSYSASSGGADTQYF.

This clonotype was observed a handful of times. The chain employs TRBV3-1 and TRBJ2-2, with D perhaps matching TRBD1 (5 bases). In germline, CDR1 is LGHDT, CDR2 YNNKEL (reference sequence). The CDR3 consists of 15 residues. The V gene lost 0 bases and the J gene lost 1 base, with 6 bases spanning the gap. Here the CDR3 reads CASSQDTGNTGELFF. As DNA, the CDR3 is TGTGCCAGCAGCCAAGATACAGGGAACACCGGGGAGCTGTTTTTT.

This chain uses TRBV20-1 with TRBJ1-1, with 7 bases lining up with TRBD1. Trimming cost V 6 bases and J 5 bases; bases outside gene matches: 9. This CDR3 has 13 amino acids. The germline V gene has CDR1 DFQATT and CDR2 SNEGSKA (reference sequence). CDR3 sequence: CSAETGVGTEAFF. The CDR3 region has the DNA TGCAGTGCGGAAACAGGGGTAGGGACTGAAGCTTTCTTT.

CDR3 DNA sequence: TGTGCCAGCAGTTTGACAGGGCTGATCGTAAACACTGAAGCTTTCTTT. Protein: CASSLTGLIVNTEAFF. The rearrangement uses TRBV27 and TRBJ1-1; 7 positions match TRBD1. Germline CDR1 is MNHEY and CDR2 is SMNVEV (reference sequence). CDR3 length: 16 residues. V lost 3 bases and J lost 2; bases outside the gene matches: 9.

This clonotype was observed many times. The chain has TRBV5-1 and TRBJ2-7, with D possibly TRBD1 on 5 matching bases. Trimming left V 3 bases short and J 1 base short, with 17 bases between. Germline CDR1 reads SGHRS; CDR2 reads YFSETQ. The CDR3 has 16 residues. The CDR3 DNA follows: TGCGCCAGCAGCTGGGCGTGGTTCGACAGATCCTACGAGCAGTACTTC. It codes for CASSWAWFDRSYEQYF.